This is a list of T cell receptor beta chains from one sample in a study of technical replicates of blood from a handful of donors. Only in-frame clones appear in the TCRdb table, and some are missing; sequencing was by immunoSEQ multiplex PCR. This sample has some 89,000 clones, with roughly 94% found just once. The sequencing sample was made of T cells isolated from PBMCs. All receptors derive from a human donor in good health. CDR3s include the opening cysteine and the closing phenylalanine or tryptophan. The order of the fields is J gene, V gene, CDR3 protein.

j_gene: TRBJ2-7; v_gene: TRBV19; CDR3aa: CASSLRLDEQYF
j_gene: TRBJ2-5; v_gene: TRBV5-1; CDR3aa: CASSGTQAETQYF
j_gene: TRBJ2-1; v_gene: TRBV4-3; CDR3aa: CASSLLLTDSPLVEQFF
j_gene: TRBJ2-7; v_gene: TRBV5-1; CDR3aa: CASSLNGGARYEQYF
j_gene: TRBJ2-3; v_gene: TRBV7-8; CDR3aa: CASSLEGLAGAADTQYF
j_gene: TRBJ2-1; v_gene: TRBV25-1; CDR3aa: CASSYLTSPHGNEQFF
j_gene: TRBJ2-2; v_gene: TRBV9; CDR3aa: CASSIQGVGTGELFF
j_gene: TRBJ1-1; v_gene: TRBV11-3; CDR3aa: CASSPGQYTEAFF
j_gene: TRBJ2-1; v_gene: TRBV7-8; CDR3aa: CASSLVGGNYNEQFF
j_gene: TRBJ2-1; v_gene: TRBV27; CDR3aa: CASTSGRFSYNEQFF
j_gene: TRBJ1-2; v_gene: TRBV7-8; CDR3aa: CASSLGWELGYTF
j_gene: TRBJ2-7; v_gene: TRBV6-1; CDR3aa: CASGPDRERAYEQYF
j_gene: TRBJ2-5; v_gene: TRBV30; CDR3aa: CAWSTPDSGSQETQYF
j_gene: TRBJ1-1; v_gene: TRBV15; CDR3aa: CATSARRVSANTEAFF
j_gene: TRBJ2-7; v_gene: TRBV29-1; CDR3aa: CSVPKEAGGLLTF
j_gene: TRBJ1-5; v_gene: TRBV5-1; CDR3aa: CASSEGQGNQPQHF
j_gene: TRBJ2-7; v_gene: TRBV11-3; CDR3aa: CASSAPPILAGVSYEQYF
j_gene: TRBJ1-4; v_gene: TRBV10-3; CDR3aa: CAISRGGSGEKLFF
j_gene: TRBJ1-2; v_gene: TRBV19; CDR3aa: CASTHTGTVYGYTF
j_gene: TRBJ1-3; v_gene: TRBV28; CDR3aa: CASSLGQGGNTIYF
j_gene: TRBJ1-1; v_gene: TRBV10-2; CDR3aa: CASSVGVPNTEAFF
j_gene: TRBJ2-1; v_gene: TRBV6-1; CDR3aa: CASTQDRSYNEQFF
j_gene: TRBJ2-1; v_gene: TRBV30; CDR3aa: CAWEGGGTGANNEQFF
j_gene: TRBJ1-2; v_gene: TRBV27; CDR3aa: CASSSRRTGGYSFGYTF
j_gene: TRBJ2-1; v_gene: TRBV4-3; CDR3aa: CASSQDPKSGFHDEQFF
j_gene: TRBJ2-1; v_gene: TRBV14; CDR3aa: CASSQAVPRFPHNEQFF
j_gene: TRBJ2-1; v_gene: TRBV9; CDR3aa: CASSVGEDGGRITVF
j_gene: TRBJ2-1; v_gene: TRBV29-1; CDR3aa: CSVAPSGSHEQFF
j_gene: TRBJ2-7; v_gene: TRBV19; CDR3aa: CASSMQGGYEQYF
j_gene: TRBJ1-1; v_gene: TRBV11-2; CDR3aa: CASSLTGREAFF
j_gene: TRBJ2-7; v_gene: TRBV6-6; CDR3aa: CASSYSPQNEQYF
j_gene: TRBJ2-3; v_gene: TRBV18; CDR3aa: CASSPPIGSGSLDTQYF
j_gene: TRBJ2-5; v_gene: TRBV7-2; CDR3aa: CASSLQGQLSQETQYF
j_gene: TRBJ1-1; v_gene: TRBV27; CDR3aa: CASSLSGAGTEAFF
j_gene: TRBJ2-3; v_gene: TRBV4-3; CDR3aa: CASSQDFGTRADTQYF
j_gene: TRBJ2-7; v_gene: TRBV19; CDR3aa: CASSSGTSVREQYF
j_gene: TRBJ1-1; v_gene: TRBV7-9; CDR3aa: CASSLLAEAFF
j_gene: TRBJ1-1; v_gene: TRBV30; CDR3aa: CAWTGDVWTEAFF
j_gene: TRBJ2-7; v_gene: TRBV19; CDR3aa: CASSMRLADNYEQYF
j_gene: TRBJ2-1; v_gene: TRBV5-1; CDR3aa: CASSIPGDEQFF
j_gene: TRBJ1-4; v_gene: TRBV10-1; CDR3aa: CASSVGGPNEKLFF
j_gene: TRBJ1-1; v_gene: TRBV7-9; CDR3aa: CASSLNTYRGETEAFF
j_gene: TRBJ2-7; v_gene: TRBV6-5; CDR3aa: CASGATGEVF
j_gene: TRBJ2-7; v_gene: TRBV21-1; CDR3aa: CASSSSASGSYEQYF
j_gene: TRBJ2-1; v_gene: TRBV2; CDR3aa: CASNRDYIHEQFF
j_gene: TRBJ2-3; v_gene: TRBV9; CDR3aa: CASSVGGATNTQYF
j_gene: TRBJ1-5; v_gene: TRBV4-2; CDR3aa: CASSQMTGSRNQPQHF
j_gene: TRBJ2-1; v_gene: TRBV6-5; CDR3aa: CASSPSGTYNEQFF
j_gene: TRBJ1-1; v_gene: TRBV29-1; CDR3aa: CSVAGLGNTEAFF
j_gene: TRBJ1-4; v_gene: TRBV30; CDR3aa: CAWSRVNNEKLFF
j_gene: TRBJ2-7; v_gene: TRBV2; CDR3aa: CAIGRTGGAYEQYF
j_gene: TRBJ2-5; v_gene: TRBV9; CDR3aa: CASSVWQEKIETQYF
j_gene: TRBJ2-7; v_gene: TRBV7-6; CDR3aa: CASSFFSGLSYEQYF
j_gene: TRBJ2-7; v_gene: TRBV7-2; CDR3aa: CASSSGLAGDEQYF
j_gene: TRBJ2-3; v_gene: TRBV9; CDR3aa: CASSVELEDTQYF
j_gene: TRBJ1-1; v_gene: TRBV7-2; CDR3aa: CASSLNQYTEAFF
j_gene: TRBJ1-2; v_gene: TRBV19; CDR3aa: CASSIGRTGGYGYTF
j_gene: TRBJ2-1; v_gene: TRBV6-6; CDR3aa: CASRSGQTDAGEQFF
j_gene: TRBJ1-2; v_gene: TRBV19; CDR3aa: CASRSGSGNYGYTF